Following are 3 T cell receptor beta chains from one sample sequenced in a study of T-cell reconstitution after alpha-beta-depleted transplantation in children (dated by TCRdb to the mid-2010s). The library was prepared using PCR. The sample was run on an Illumina HiSeq 2500. TCR libraries were prepared with molecular barcoding, using unique molecular identifiers to normalize TCRbeta repertoire quantification. The public reads were reprocessed in TCRdb via fastp at Q25 and MiXCR, keeping in-frame beta chains. Every CDR3 protein is listed once, alongside the most common genes and DNA of its rows. In this sample the table shows under 750,000 distinct CDR3 sequences, 23% of which occur a single time. The top ten hold about 14% of the sample. What this sample's treatment or condition label stands for: allogeneic hematopoietic cell transplantation with graft depleted of TCRalphabeta T cells and CD19 B cells.

The sequences come from PBMCs, mostly from graft donor cells, collected 360 days after TCRalphabeta/CD19-depleted stem cell transplant. The receptors were sampled from a boy in the first two years of life who had a stem cell transplant for acute myeloid leukemia, so the T cells may come from the graft donor.

This clonotype occurred a few times. The DNA of the CDR3 is TGTGCCAGCAGTGTTCCATCGGGACAGAGCTTCTACAATGAGCAGTTCTTC. This sequence encodes CASSVPSGQSFYNEQFF. The chain links TRBV25-1 to TRBJ2-1; 7 bases align to TRBD1. Germline V gene lookup returns CDR1 MGHDK and CDR2 SYGVNS. This CDR3 spans 17 amino acids. The junction had 12 bases not matched to a gene; V was cut back by 4 bases and J by 3 bases.

The CDR3 loop is CASSERDTRTGYTF. The CDR3 DNA reads as TGTGCCAGCAGTGAACGGGACACAAGAACGGGCTACACCTTC. This chain uses TRBV25-1 with TRBJ1-2; D might be TRBD1 (6 bases). CDR1 is MGHDK and CDR2 is SYGVNS in the germline V gene. The V end lost 2 bases, the J end lost 8 bases, and 15 bases lay between the germline ends. The CDR3 runs to 14 residues.

This clonotype came up a few times. The V gene is TRBV28, the J gene TRBJ2-7; D ambiguous. Trimming shortened V by 2 bases and J by 2 bases, and 7 bases separated the two germline ends. The germline CDR1 and CDR2 sequences are MDHEN and SYDVKM. The CDR3 is 13 residues long. The CDR3 region has the DNA TGTGCCAGCAGTTTACGGCCAGCCTACGAGCAGTACGTC. Its translation: CASSLRPAYEQYV.